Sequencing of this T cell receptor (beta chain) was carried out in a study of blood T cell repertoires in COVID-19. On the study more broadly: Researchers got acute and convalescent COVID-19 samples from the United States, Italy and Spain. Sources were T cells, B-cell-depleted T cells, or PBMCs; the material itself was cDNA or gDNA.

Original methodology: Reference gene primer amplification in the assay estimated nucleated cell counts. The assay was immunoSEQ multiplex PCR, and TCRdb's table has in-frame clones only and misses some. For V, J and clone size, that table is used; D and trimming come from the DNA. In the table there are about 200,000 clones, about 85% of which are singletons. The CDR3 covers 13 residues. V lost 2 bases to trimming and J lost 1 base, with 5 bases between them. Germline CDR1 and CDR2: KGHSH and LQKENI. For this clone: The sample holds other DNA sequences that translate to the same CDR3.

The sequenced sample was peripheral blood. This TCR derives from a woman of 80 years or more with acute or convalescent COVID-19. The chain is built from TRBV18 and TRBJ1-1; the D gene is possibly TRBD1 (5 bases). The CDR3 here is CASSPTGNTEAFF. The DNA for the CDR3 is TGTGCCAGCTCACCAACAGGGAACACTGAAGCTTTCTTT.